Reported below is one TCR beta chain. This entry comes from a study of blood T cell repertoires in COVID-19. About the study: PBMCs, B-cell-depleted T cells, or T cells provided the cDNA or gDNA that made up the material.

V gave up 10 bases and J gave up 2 bases, with 17 bases separating them. CDR1 SGHNT and CDR2 YYREEE come from the germline V gene (reference sequence). The CDR3 extends over 14 amino acids. Which cohort a participant joined came from the clinical history participants gave. Produced via immunoSEQ multiplex PCR; TCRdb's table is partial and in-frame only. Found here are approximately 250,000 clones, approximately 85% of them singletons; the top ten hold over 7.5%. This chain joins TRBV5-4 and TRBJ2-3; D may be TRBD2 (5 bases). The material sequenced was PBMCs or T cells enriched from blood (not recorded which). The clonotype originates from a woman in her fifties or sixties with acute COVID-19. The CDR3 sequence is CAQGSEGNTDTQYF. The CDR3 DNA reads as TGTGCCCAAGGGAGCGAAGGAAACACAGATACGCAGTATTTT.